This T cell receptor beta chain appears in the sequencing data of a study of cytomegalovirus exposure and HLA in healthy donors. Study-wide results and limits: Investigators reported 150 to 200 TCR beta chains as tied to cytomegalovirus. In vitro checks showed that a few CMV-associated chains really do target CMV antigens. TRBV6-2, TRBV6-3 and some other V segments were excluded as indistinguishable.

V shed 2 bases, J shed 1 base, and the junction held 4 bases outside the gene matches. Germline V gene lookup returns CDR1 SGHRS and CDR2 YFSETQ. The CDR3 covers 18 residues. This clone has only one observation. What it recognizes is unknown. The PCR made use of 60 Vbeta and 13 Jbeta primers. Some clones are missing from TCRdb's copy, which holds only in-frame ones; the method was immunoSEQ multiplex PCR. Of 95,000 or so clones in the sample, 81% are singletons; the top ten hold approximately 4%. The clonotype was recovered from a woman in her 70s in good health and CMV-seropositive. The chain recombines TRBV5-1 with TRBJ2-2; 14 bases map to TRBD2. The sequenced material came from PBMCs. CDR3 in amino acids: CASSFGTSGRRNTGELFF. The CDR3 DNA reads as TGCGCCAGCAGCTTCGGGACTAGCGGGAGAAGGAACACCGGGGAGCTGTTTTTT.